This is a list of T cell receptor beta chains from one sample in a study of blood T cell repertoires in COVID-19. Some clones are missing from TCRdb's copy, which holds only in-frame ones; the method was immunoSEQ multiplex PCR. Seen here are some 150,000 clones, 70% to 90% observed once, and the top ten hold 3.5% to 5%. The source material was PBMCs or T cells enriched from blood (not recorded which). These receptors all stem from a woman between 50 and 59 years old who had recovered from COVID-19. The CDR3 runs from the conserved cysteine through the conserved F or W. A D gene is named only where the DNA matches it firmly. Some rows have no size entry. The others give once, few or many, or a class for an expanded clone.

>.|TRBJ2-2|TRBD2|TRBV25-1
CASSSGGAGGPGELFF
TGTGCCAGCAGTTCTGGAGGGGCGGGAGGCCCCGGGGAGCTGTTTTTT
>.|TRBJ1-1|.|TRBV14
CASSQDIPRGSEAFF
TGTGCCAGCAGCCAAGATATTCCCAGGGGATCTGAAGCTTTCTTT
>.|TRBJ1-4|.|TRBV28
CASTSAGTIEKLFF
TGTGCCAGCACGAGTGCCGGGACAATTGAAAAACTGTTTTTT
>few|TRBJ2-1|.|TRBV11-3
CASSLSYRDEQFF
TGTGCCAGCAGCTTATCCTATCGGGATGAGCAGTTCTTC
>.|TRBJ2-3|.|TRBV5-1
CASSLGASLSTDTQYF
TGCGCCAGCAGCTTGGGCGCTTCGCTTAGCACAGATACGCAGTATTTT
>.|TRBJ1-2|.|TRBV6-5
CASSRGGDYGYTF
TGTGCCAGCAGTCGAGGCGGGGACTATGGCTACACCTTC
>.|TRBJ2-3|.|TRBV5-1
CASSLGAISTDTQYF
TGCGCCAGCAGCTTGGGGGCAATCTCCACAGATACGCAGTATTTT
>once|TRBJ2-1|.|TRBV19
CASSLIGSGRSYNEQFF
TGTGCCAGTAGCCTTATAGGGTCGGGGAGGTCCTACAATGAGCAGTTCTTC
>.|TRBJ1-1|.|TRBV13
CASSAQSTEAFF
TGTGCCAGCAGCGCACAGAGCACTGAAGCTTTCTTT
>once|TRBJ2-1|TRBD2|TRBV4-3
CASSQEGLAGGPRNEQFF
TGCGCCAGCAGCCAAGAAGGGCTAGCGGGAGGGCCGCGGAATGAGCAGTTCTTC